This TCR beta chain was recovered during a study of T cell responses to AZD1222 COVID-19 vaccine. The study, taken as a whole, reports: Clonal diversity was possibly underestimated; the donors were predominantly white British and more often female. Repertoires were obtained only post-peak T cell response.

The count of this clone is one. The antigen is undetermined. The table came from immunoSEQ multiplex PCR; TCRdb's copy has only in-frame clones and leaves some out. The sample consists of about 130,000 clones, roughly 94% of them appearing once. Sequenced here: peripheral blood, sampled on day 0 of AZD1222 vaccination. This receptor was identified in an adult in good health.

CDR3 loop: CASSLAASGRETQYF. CDR3 nucleotides: TGTGCCAGCAGCTTAGCCGCGTCTGGTCGGGAGACCCAGTACTTC. J is TRBJ2-5 and V is TRBV7-9; no clear D gene. This CDR3 has 15 residues. The germline gives CDR1 SEHNR, CDR2 FQNEAQ (reference sequence). Trimming left V 0 bases short and J 5 bases short, with 13 bases between. The full variable domain, rest sourced from reference TRBV7-9 and TRBJ2-5, is DTGVSQNPRHKITKRGQNVTFRCDPISEHNRLYWYRQTLGQGPEFLTYFQNEAQLEKSRLLSDRFSAERPKGSFSTLEIQRTEQGDSAMYLCASSLAASGRETQYFGPGTRLLVL.